A single sample gave rise to the 8 T cell receptor beta chains below, sequenced in a study of T cell clonality in common variable immunodeficiency. Using immunoSEQ multiplex PCR, the repertoire was profiled, and TCRdb retains in-frame clones only, with some absent. The table records about 44,000 clones without singletons, the ten largest covering about 9.4%. The sequenced material came from peripheral blood mononuclear cells. These receptors were obtained from a person between 18 and 75 years old in good health.

This clone was seen many times. The read ends 3 residues early relative to the CDR3; the germline J gene fills the gap. The rearrangement links TRBV14 to TRBJ1-1, with D unresolved. V lost 1 base, J lost 3 bases, and 6 bases lay in between. This CDR3 contains 13 residues. Germline CDR1 reads SGHDN; CDR2 reads FVKESK. The CDR3 reads CASSQVRYTEAFF. Partial CDR3 DNA: TGTGCCAGCAGCCAAGTGAGGTACACTGAA.

This clone was recorded at least ten times. Read coverage stops 3 residues before the CDR3 terminus; the germline J gene supplies the remainder. The V gene is TRBV13, the J gene TRBJ1-1, with D uncertain. Germline loops: CDR1 PRHDT, CDR2 FYEKMQ (reference sequence). There are 12 residues in the CDR3. V dropped 2 bases and J dropped 7 bases, with 8 bases sitting between them. CDR3 sequence: CASSLNLGEAFF. Partial CDR3 DNA: TGTGCCAGCAGCTTAAATCTAGGTGAA.

This clone was seen many times. The read terminates 3 residues ahead of where the CDR3 ends, so the germline J gene completes it. The chain couples TRBV11-3 to TRBJ2-1; 7 nucleotides match TRBD2. The CDR3 covers 13 residues. J was trimmed by 9 bases and V by 4 bases; bases with no gene match: 6. Germline V gene sequence: CDR1 SGHNT, CDR2 YENEEA. The CDR3 region is CASSSSGISEQFF. CDR3 bases read: TGTGCCAGCAGCTCCAGCGGGATCAGTGAG.

This clone was recorded at least ten times. The read stops 3 residues short of the end of the CDR3; the missing end is completed from the germline J gene. The chain couples TRBV20-1 to TRBJ2-3; 14 nucleotides line up with TRBD2. The trim removed 6 bases at V and 5 bases at J, leaving 4 bases unmatched. The CDR3 covers 14 residues. CDR1 DFQATT and CDR2 SNEGSKA come from the germline V gene (reference sequence). CDR3 amino acids: CSAGTSGRGDTQYF. CDR3 DNA (partial): TGCAGTGCAGGGACTAGCGGGAGAGGAGATACG.

There are many counts of this clone. Sequencing ends 3 residues short of the CDR3 end; the germline J gene provides the rest. This sequence joins TRBV29-1 and TRBJ1-1, with TRBD1 matching 7 bases. CDR3 length: 12 residues. Germline V gene lookup returns CDR1 SQVTM and CDR2 ANQGSEA. The V and J ends lost 7 bases and 1 base, in that order; junction bases with no gene match: 3. The CDR3: CSGGQQNTEAFF. Incomplete CDR3 DNA: TGCAGCGGGGGACAGCAGAACACTGAA.

This clone was detected many times. The read ends 3 residues before the CDR3 terminus; that terminus is restored from the germline J gene. The chain carries TRBV5-1 and TRBJ1-2, with D possibly TRBD1 on 5 matching bases. The germline CDR1 and CDR2 sequences are SGHRS and YFSETQ. CDR3 length equals 13 residues. V dropped 4 bases and J dropped 6 bases, with 13 bases sitting between them. The covered CDR3 bases are TGCGCCAGCAGCATCGACGGGGGTAATGGC. Residues: CASSIDGGNG. The whole CDR3 reads CASSIDGGNGYTF.

This clone was observed many times. The read halts 3 residues ahead of the CDR3 end, with the missing end drawn from the germline J gene. V is TRBV2 and J is TRBJ2-1, with D possibly being TRBD1 (5 bases). The CDR3 has 12 amino acids. V lost 4 bases to trimming and J lost 6 bases, with 7 bases between them. In germline, CDR1 is SNHLY, CDR2 FYNNEI. The CDR3 protein is CASSVDSNEQFF. The part of the CDR3 DNA that was read is TGTGCCAGCAGTGTAGACAGCAATGAG.

In the case of this clone: The read ends 3 residues early relative to the CDR3; the germline J gene fills the gap. The chain combines TRBV13 with TRBJ2-4; D is undetermined. The CDR3 totals 14 residues. Germline V gene sequence: CDR1 PRHDT, CDR2 FYEKMQ (reference sequence). The CDR3 bases that were read are TGTGCCAGCAGCTCTCAGTGGGCAGCCTATGGT. Amino acids: CASSSQWAAYG. The full CDR3 sequence reads CASSSQWAAYGQYF.